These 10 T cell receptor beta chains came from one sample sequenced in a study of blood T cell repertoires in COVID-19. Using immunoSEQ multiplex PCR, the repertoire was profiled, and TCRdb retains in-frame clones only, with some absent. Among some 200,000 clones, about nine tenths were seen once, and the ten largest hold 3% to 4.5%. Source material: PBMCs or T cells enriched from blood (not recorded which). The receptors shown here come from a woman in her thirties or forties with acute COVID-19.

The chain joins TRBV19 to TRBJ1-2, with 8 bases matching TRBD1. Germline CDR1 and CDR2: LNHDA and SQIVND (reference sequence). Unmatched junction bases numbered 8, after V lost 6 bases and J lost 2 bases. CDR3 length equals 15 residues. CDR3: CASSDDRGENYGYTF. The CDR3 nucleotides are TGTGCCAGTAGCGATGACAGGGGTGAGAACTATGGCTACACCTTC.

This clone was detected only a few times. The CDR3 nucleotides read TGTGCCAGCAGCCGATCCGGGACAGGGATAAACACTGAAGCTTTCTTT. Its protein product is CASSRSGTGINTEAFF. The chain links TRBV6-6 to TRBJ1-1, with 9 bases that match TRBD1. Germline V gives CDR1 MNHNY, CDR2 SVGAGI (reference sequence). This CDR3 has 16 residues. V shed 6 bases and J 2 bases; nucleotides not matched to a gene: 10.

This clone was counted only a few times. The CDR3 loop reads CASSLARGASTGELFF. DNA of the CDR3: TGTGCCAGCAGCTTAGCGCGGGGGGCCTCCACCGGGGAGCTGTTTTTT. This chain links TRBV7-9 with TRBJ2-2, with 8 bases aligning to TRBD2. The ends lost 0 bases at V and 4 bases at J; junction bases unmatched: 4. CDR1 and CDR2 from the germline V gene are SEHNR and FQNEAQ (reference sequence). CDR3 length equals 16 residues.

The CDR3 spells CASSMKAGNTEAFF. CDR3 sequence (DNA): TGTGCCAGTAGTATGAAGGCAGGGAATACTGAAGCTTTCTTT. V usage is TRBV19 and J usage is TRBJ1-1; TRBD1 is a possible D gene (5 bases). The CDR3 is 14 amino acids. CDR1 is LNHDA, CDR2 SQIVND, per germline (reference sequence). Trimming cost V 3 bases and J 5 bases, with 13 bases left between them. The variable domain in full, with the rest retrieved from reference TRBV19 and TRBJ1-1, is DGGITQSPKYLFRKEGQNVTLSCEQNLNHDAMYWYRQDPGQGLRLIYYSQIVNDFQKGDIAEGYSVSREKKESFPLTVTSAQKNPTAFYLCASSMKAGNTEAFFGQGTRLTVV.

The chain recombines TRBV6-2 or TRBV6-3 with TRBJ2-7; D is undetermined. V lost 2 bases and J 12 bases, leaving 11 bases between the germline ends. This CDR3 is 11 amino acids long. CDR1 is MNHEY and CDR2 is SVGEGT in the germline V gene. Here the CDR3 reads CASSYPSDLYF. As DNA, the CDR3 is TGTGCCAGCAGTTACCCCTCAGATTTGTACTTC.

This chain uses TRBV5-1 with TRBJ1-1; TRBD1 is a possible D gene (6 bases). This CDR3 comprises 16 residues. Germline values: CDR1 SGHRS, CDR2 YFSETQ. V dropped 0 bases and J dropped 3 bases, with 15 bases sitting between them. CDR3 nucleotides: TGCGCCAGCAGCTTGGTCGGGGGGCAGCGCTACACTGAAGCTTTCTTT. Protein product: CASSLVGGQRYTEAFF.

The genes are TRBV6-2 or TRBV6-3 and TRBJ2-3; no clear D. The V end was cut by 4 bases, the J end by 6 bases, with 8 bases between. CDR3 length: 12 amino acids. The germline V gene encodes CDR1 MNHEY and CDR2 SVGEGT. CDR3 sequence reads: CASSSRADTQYF. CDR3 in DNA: TGTGCCAGCAGTTCCCGAGCGGATACGCAGTATTTT.

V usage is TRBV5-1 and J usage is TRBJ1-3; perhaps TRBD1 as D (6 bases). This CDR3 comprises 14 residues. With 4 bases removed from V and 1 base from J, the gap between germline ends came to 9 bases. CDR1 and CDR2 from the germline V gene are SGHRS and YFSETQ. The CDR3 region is CASSPDRSGNTIYF. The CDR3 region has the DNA TGCGCCAGCAGCCCGGACAGATCTGGAAACACCATATATTTT. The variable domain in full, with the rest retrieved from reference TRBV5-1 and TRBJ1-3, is KAGVTQTPRYLIKTRGQQVTLSCSPISGHRSVSWYQQTPGQGLQFLFEYFSETQRNKGNFPGRFSGRQFSNSRSEMNVSTLELGDSALYLCASSPDRSGNTIYFGEGSWLTVV.

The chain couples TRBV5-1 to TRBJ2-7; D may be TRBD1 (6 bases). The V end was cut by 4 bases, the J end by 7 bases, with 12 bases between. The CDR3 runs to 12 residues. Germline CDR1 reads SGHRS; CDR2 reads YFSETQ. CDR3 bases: TGCGCCAGCAGCCACAGGGTAGGTGAGCAGTACTTC. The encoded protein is CASSHRVGEQYF.

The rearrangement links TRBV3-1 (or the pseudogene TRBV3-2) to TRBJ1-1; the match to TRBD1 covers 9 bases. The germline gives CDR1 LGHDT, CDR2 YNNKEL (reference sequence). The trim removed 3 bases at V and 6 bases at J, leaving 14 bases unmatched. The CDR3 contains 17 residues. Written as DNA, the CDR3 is TGTGCCAGCAGCCAGCTACAGGGGGCGACCCTACGGGCTGAAGCTTTCTTT. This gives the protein CASSQLQGATLRAEAFF.